Shown below are 5 T cell receptor beta chains from a single sample sequenced in a study of beta chain features in type 1 diabetes. Study results and limitations: Researchers report that Type 1 diabetes patients had moderately but significantly shorter TCRB CDR3s across all four CD4+ subsets.

These receptors lack a known antigen. Every bit of the isolated RNA underwent reverse transcription, so sequencing read expressed TCRB transcripts. Some clones are missing from TCRdb's copy, which holds only in-frame ones; the method was immunoSEQ multiplex PCR. This table holds some 200,000 clones, under 20% found once. Sequenced: naive CD4+ T cells from blood. These receptors were obtained from a young man with type 1 diabetes.

The chain links TRBV29-1 to TRBJ2-3; D perhaps matches TRBD2 (6 bases). The CDR3 runs to 14 residues. V shed 6 bases and J shed 3 bases, with 16 bases lying between them. Per the germline V gene, CDR1 is SQVTM and CDR2 is ANQGSEA. DNA of the CDR3: TGCAGCGTCCTAGGCGGGGTGGTGACAGATACGCAGTATTTT. Protein sequence: CSVLGGVVTDTQYF.

This chain joins TRBV19 and TRBJ2-1; D gene uncertain. CDR1 and CDR2 from the germline V gene are LNHDA and SQIVND (reference sequence). Trimming left V 2 bases short and J 0 bases short, with 8 bases between. This CDR3 contains 15 residues. The DNA for the CDR3 is TGTGCCAGTAGTATACTGGTGGGCTCCTACAATGAGCAGTTCTTC. Protein: CASSILVGSYNEQFF.

This rearrangement joins TRBV28 to TRBJ2-7; tentative D call: TRBD1 (6 bases). Trimming removed 5 bases from V and 2 bases from J, with 10 bases in between. Germline V gene data show CDR1 as MDHEN and CDR2 as SYDVKM. The CDR3 consists of 13 residues. Here the CDR3 DNA reads TGTGCCAGCAGTGAGACAGGCGCCTACGAGCAGTACTTC. This sequence encodes CASSETGAYEQYF.

This chain's CDR3 is CASSLDRSYEQYF. Here the CDR3 DNA reads TGTGCCAGCAGCTTGGACAGGTCCTACGAGCAGTACTTC. This rearrangement joins TRBV9 to TRBJ2-7, with 7 bases fitting TRBD1. Germline V gene data show CDR1 as SGDLS and CDR2 as YYNGEE. The CDR3 loop spans 13 amino acids. V trimming: 4 bases; J trimming: 1 base; junction bases outside the gene matches: 2. The variable domain in full, completed from reference TRBV9 and TRBJ2-7, reads DSGVTQTPKHLITATGQRVTLRCSPRSGDLSVYWYQQSLDQGLQFLIQYYNGEERAKGNILERFSAQQFPDLHSELNLSSLELGDSALYFCASSLDRSYEQYFGPGTRLTVT.

This rearrangement joins TRBV29-1 to TRBJ1-2; D is ambiguous. There are 12 residues in the CDR3. Germline V CDR1 and CDR2: SQVTM, ANQGSEA. V gave up 6 bases and J gave up 3 bases, with 11 bases separating them. In DNA, the CDR3 is TGCAGCGTCCGCGATAGGGACTATGGCTACACCTTC. The encoded protein is CSVRDRDYGYTF.